Included here is one TCR beta chain sequence, with context. Its cognate antigen is unknown. A multiplex PCR was run with 60 Vbeta primers and 13 Jbeta primers. Repertoires were generated with immunoSEQ multiplex PCR, while TCRdb's copy carries only in-frame clones and drops some. The sample lists some 180,000 clones, roughly 85% occurring once. CDR1 is KGHSH, CDR2 LQKENI, per germline. CDR3 length: 17 amino acids. Trimming stripped 9 bases from V and 3 bases from J, with 27 bases between. This specimen comes from a study of cytomegalovirus exposure and HLA in healthy donors. Overall study results and limits: Some highly shared sequence variants likely arose as a pipeline artifact. A later look showed TCR association rates differing by HLA locus, highest for DRB1 and lowest for HLA-C. Reportedly, HLA-A and HLA-B alleles of most subjects were accurately predicted from TCR beta.

This receptor was obtained from a woman in her 30s in good health and CMV-seropositive. The sequenced material came from PBMCs. The rearrangement joins TRBV18 to TRBJ2-7; D may be TRBD1 (6 bases). CDR3: CASSNYRERPNNYEQYF. DNA for the CDR3: TGTGCCAGTTCAAACTACAGGGAAAGGCCTAATAACTACGAGCAGTACTTC.